This T cell receptor (beta chain) was retrieved from a study of CD8 T cells in ankylosing spondylitis. Study-wide findings and caveats: As for the disease-linked clones, they showed a CD8+ phenotype and occurred at relatively low frequencies in peripheral blood. Among TCR beta sequences, a motif of about 8 highly homologous variants appeared characteristic of ankylosing spondylitis blood.

About this clonotype: Its antigen is unknown.

Libraries for TCR beta were made by quantitative 5'-RACE with molecular barcodes. TCRdb used MiXCR to reprocess the 5' RACE reads, holding one entry per CDR3 protein. The data contain roughly 300,000 distinct CDR3 sequences, around 7.6% of them singletons. The TCR was taken from a male donor with ankylosing spondylitis. The sequencing sample was made of blood, either unsorted or a sorted T cell fraction (not recorded which).

The DNA of the CDR3 is TGTGCCAGCAGTTACGGCCTGGACTATGGCTACACCTTC. Protein sequence: CASSYGLDYGYTF. V gene TRBV6-6 combines with J gene TRBJ1-2; no firm D call. Germline assignment: CDR1 MNHNY and CDR2 SVGAGI (reference sequence). CDR3 length: 13 residues. The V end was cut by 2 bases, the J end by 3 bases, with 7 bases between.